This T cell receptor beta chain emerged from a study of cytomegalovirus exposure and HLA in healthy donors. As for the study in general: From HLA-typed donors, an early data release held around 85 million unique TCRs. Ancestry clustering placed more than 80% of approximately 370 genotyped donors in the Caucasian-associated cluster.

CDR3 length equals 11 residues. V lost 2 bases to trimming and J lost 14 bases, with 15 bases between them. The V gene's germline CDR1 is GTSNPN and CDR2 SVGIG (reference sequence). It was with 60 Vbeta and 13 Jbeta primers that the PCR ran. Assay used: immunoSEQ multiplex PCR; TCRdb lists only in-frame clones, some missing. The table has approximately 97,000 clones, less than 90% seen once; the top ten hold 2.5% to 3%. Study-wide findings and caveats: There were 150 to 200 TCR beta chains listed as cytomegalovirus-associated.

With respect to this clone: The antigen is not known.

This TCR came from a man in his forties in good health and CMV-seronegative. The chain has TRBV30 and TRBJ1-1; D call uncertain. The sample comprised PBMCs. CDR3: CAWSSGIGRFF. The CDR3 DNA reads as TGTGCCTGGAGTAGCGGGATAGGGCGGTTCTTT.